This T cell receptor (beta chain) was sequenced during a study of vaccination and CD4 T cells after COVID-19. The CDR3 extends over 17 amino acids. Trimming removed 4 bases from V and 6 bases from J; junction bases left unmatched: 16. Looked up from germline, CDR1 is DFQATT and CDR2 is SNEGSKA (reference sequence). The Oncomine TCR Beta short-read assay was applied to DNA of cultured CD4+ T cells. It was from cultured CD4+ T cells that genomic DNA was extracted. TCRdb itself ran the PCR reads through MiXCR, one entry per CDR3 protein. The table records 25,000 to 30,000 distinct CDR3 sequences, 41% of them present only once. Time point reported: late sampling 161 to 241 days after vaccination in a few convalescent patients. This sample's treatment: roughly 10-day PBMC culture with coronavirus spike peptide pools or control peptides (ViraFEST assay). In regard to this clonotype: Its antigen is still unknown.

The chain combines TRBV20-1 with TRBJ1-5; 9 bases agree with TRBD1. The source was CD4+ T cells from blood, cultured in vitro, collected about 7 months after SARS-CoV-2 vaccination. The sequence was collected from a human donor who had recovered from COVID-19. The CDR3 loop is CSANEDRGAFIGQPQHF. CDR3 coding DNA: TGCAGTGCTAATGAAGACAGGGGGGCGTTTATAGGTCAGCCCCAGCATTTT.